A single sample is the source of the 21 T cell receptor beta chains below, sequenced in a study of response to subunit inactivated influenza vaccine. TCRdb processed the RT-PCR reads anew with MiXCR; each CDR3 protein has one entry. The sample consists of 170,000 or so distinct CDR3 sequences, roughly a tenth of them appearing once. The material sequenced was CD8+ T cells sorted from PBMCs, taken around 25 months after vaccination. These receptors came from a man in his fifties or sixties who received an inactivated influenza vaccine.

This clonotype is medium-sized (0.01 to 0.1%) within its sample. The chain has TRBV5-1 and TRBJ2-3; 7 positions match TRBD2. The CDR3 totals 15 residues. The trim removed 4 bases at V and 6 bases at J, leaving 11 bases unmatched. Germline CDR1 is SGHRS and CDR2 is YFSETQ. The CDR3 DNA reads TGCGCCAGCAGCCGGGAGGTCGCAGGGAGGGATACGCAGTATTTT. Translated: CASSREVAGRDTQYF.

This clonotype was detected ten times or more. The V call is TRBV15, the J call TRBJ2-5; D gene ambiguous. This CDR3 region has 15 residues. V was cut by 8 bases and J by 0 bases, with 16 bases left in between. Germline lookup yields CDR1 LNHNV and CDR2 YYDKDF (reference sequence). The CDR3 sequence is CATSLVPLYQETQYF. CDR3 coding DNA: TGTGCCACCTCCCTGGTACCACTGTACCAAGAGACCCAGTACTTC.

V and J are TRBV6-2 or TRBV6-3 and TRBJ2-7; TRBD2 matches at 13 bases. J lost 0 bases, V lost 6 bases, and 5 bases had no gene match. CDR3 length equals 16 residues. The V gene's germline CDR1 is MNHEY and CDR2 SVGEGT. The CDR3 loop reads CASRGLAGWSSYEQYF. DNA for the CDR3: TGTGCCAGCAGGGGACTAGCGGGATGGAGCTCCTACGAGCAGTACTTC.

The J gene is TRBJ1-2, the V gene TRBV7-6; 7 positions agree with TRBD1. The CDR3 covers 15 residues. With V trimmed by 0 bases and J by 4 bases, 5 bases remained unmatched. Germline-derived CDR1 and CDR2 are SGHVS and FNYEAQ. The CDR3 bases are TGTGCCAGCAGCTTAGCTATTGGACAGGCCTATGGCTACACCTTC. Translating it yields CASSLAIGQAYGYTF.

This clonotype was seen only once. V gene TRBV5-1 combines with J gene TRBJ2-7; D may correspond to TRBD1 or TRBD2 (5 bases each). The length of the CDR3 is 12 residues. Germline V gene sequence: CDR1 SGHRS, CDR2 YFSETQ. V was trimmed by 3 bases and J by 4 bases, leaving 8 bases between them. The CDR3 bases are TGCGCCAGCAGCTGGGGACGGTACGAGCAGTACTTC. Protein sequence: CASSWGRYEQYF.

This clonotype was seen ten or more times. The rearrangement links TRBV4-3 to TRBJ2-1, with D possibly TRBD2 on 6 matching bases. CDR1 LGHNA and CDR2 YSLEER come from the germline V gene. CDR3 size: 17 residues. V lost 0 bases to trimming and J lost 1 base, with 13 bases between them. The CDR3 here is CASSQDSLGGSYNEQFF. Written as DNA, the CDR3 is TGCGCCAGCAGCCAAGATTCACTCGGGGGATCCTACAATGAGCAGTTCTTC.

The CDR3 DNA follows: TGTGCCAGCAGCGACAGGGGTTCACCCCTCCACTTT. Residues: CASSDRGSPLHF. This chain joins TRBV7-9 and TRBJ1-6; 8 bases match TRBD1. This CDR3 is 12 amino acids long. CDR1 SEHNR and CDR2 FQNEAQ come from the germline V gene (reference sequence). With 5 bases clipped from V and 9 bases from J, the junction kept 0 bases outside the gene matches. Full variable domain (rest looked up from reference TRBV7-9 and TRBJ1-6): DTGVSQNPRHKITKRGQNVTFRCDPISEHNRLYWYRQTLGQGPEFLTYFQNEAQLEKSRLLSDRFSAERPKGSFSTLEIQRTEQGDSAMYLCASSDRGSPLHFGNGTRLTVT.

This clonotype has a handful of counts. This CDR3 reads CASSSTLFFSGTENPYSNQPQHF. CDR3 DNA: TGTGCCAGCAGTTCTACCCTCTTTTTTTCCGGGACCGAGAATCCCTATAGCAATCAGCCCCAGCATTTT. The chain has TRBV6-2 or TRBV6-3 and TRBJ1-5; D may be TRBD1 (5 bases). Germline V lookup: CDR1 MNHEY, CDR2 SVGEGT. V was clipped by 4 bases and J by 0 bases, with 34 bases between them. The CDR3 loop spans 23 amino acids.

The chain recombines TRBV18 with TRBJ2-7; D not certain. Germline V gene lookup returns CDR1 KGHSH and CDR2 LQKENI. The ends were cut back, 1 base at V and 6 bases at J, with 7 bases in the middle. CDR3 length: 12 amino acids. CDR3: CASSPQGFEQYF. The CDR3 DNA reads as TGTGCCAGCTCACCACAGGGTTTCGAGCAGTACTTC.

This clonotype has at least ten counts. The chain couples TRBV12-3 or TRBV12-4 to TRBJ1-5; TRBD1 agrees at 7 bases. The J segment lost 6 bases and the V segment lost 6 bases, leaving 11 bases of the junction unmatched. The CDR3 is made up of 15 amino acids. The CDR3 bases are TGTGCCAGCAGCACCGGGACAGACTTCATTCAGCCCCAGCATTTT. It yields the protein CASSTGTDFIQPQHF.

The DNA of the CDR3 is TGTGCCAGCAGTTTTGAGGCCCGGGAGACCCAGTACTTC. This codes for CASSFEARETQYF. This rearrangement joins TRBV12-3 or TRBV12-4 to TRBJ2-5; unclear D gene. The CDR3 runs to 13 residues. V was pared by 3 bases and J by 5 bases, with 10 bases between.

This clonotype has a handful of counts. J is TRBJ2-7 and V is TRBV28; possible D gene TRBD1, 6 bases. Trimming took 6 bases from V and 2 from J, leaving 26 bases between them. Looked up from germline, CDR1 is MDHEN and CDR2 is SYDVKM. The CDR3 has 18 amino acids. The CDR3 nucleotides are TGTGCCAGCAGCCCTCGGACATTCCGCAGGGGAGCGCCCTACGAGCAGTACTTC. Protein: CASSPRTFRRGAPYEQYF. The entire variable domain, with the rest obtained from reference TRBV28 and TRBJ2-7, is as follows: DVKVTQSSRYLVKRTGEKVFLECVQDMDHENMFWYRQDPGLGLRLIYFSYDVKMKEKGDIPEGYSVSREKKERFSLILESASTNQTSMYLCASSPRTFRRGAPYEQYFGPGTRLTVT.

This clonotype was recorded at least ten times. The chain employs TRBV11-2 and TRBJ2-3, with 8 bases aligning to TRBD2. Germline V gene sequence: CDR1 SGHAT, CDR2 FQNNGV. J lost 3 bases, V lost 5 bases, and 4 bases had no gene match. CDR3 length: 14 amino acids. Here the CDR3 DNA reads TGTGCCAGCAGCCCACGGGGGGGAACAGATACGCAGTATTTT. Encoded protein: CASSPRGGTDTQYF.

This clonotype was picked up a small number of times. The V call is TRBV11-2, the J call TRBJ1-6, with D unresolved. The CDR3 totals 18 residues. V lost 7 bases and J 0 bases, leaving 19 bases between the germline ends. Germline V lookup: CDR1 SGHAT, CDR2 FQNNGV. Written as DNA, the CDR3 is TGTGCCAGCACCCCGAGGGCCGGGGAGAGCTCCTATAATTCACCCCTCCACTTT. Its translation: CASTPRAGESSYNSPLHF.

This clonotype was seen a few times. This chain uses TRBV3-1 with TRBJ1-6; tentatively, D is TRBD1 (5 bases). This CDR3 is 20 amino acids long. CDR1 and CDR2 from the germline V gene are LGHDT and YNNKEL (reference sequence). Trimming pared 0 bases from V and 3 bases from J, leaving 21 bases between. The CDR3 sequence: CASSQEWGPVGVSYNSPLHF. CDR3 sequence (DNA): TGTGCCAGCAGCCAAGAGTGGGGACCGGTAGGGGTCAGCTATAATTCACCCCTCCACTTT. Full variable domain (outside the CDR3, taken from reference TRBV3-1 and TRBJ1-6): DTAVSQTPKYLVTQMGNDKSIKCEQNLGHDTMYWYKQDSKKFLKIMFSYNNKELIINETVPNRFSPKSPDKAHLNLHINSLELGDSAVYFCASSQEWGPVGVSYNSPLHFGNGTRLTVT.

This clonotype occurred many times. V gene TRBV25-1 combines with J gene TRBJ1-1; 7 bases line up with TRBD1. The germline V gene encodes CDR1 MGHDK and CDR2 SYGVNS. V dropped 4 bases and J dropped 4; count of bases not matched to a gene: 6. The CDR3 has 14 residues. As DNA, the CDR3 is TGTGCCAGCAGTGCCCAGGGGGTGTTCACTGAAGCTTTCTTT. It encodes CASSAQGVFTEAFF.

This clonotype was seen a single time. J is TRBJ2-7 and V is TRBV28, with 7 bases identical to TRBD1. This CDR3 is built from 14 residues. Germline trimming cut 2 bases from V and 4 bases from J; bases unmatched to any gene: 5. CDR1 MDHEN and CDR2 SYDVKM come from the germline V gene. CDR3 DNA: TGTGCCAGCAGTTTAGACAGGGCTTTATACGAGCAGTACTTC. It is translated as CASSLDRALYEQYF.

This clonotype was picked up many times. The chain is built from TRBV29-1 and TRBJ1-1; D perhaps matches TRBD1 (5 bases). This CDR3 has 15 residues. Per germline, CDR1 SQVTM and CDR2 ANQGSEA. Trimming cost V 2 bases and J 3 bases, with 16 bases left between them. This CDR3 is CSVEFEATGDTEAFF. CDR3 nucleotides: TGCAGCGTTGAATTCGAGGCCACGGGGGACACTGAAGCTTTCTTT.

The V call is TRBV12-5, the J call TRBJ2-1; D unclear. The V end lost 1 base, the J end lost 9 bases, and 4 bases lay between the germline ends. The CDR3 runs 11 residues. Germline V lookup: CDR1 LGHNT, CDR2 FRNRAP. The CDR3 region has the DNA TGTGCTAGTGGTTTGGGGAGTGAGCAGTTCTTC. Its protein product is CASGLGSEQFF.

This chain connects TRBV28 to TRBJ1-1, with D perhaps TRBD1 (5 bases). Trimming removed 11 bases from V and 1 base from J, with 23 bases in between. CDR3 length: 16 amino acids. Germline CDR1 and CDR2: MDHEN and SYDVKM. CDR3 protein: CAAGGGERSGNTEAFF. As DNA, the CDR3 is TGTGCCGCGGGCGGGGGGGAGAGGTCTGGGAACACTGAAGCTTTCTTT.

The CDR3 coding sequence is TGTGCCAGCGGCCCGTACTACACCTTC. Protein product: CASGPYYTF. The chain carries TRBV7-9 and TRBJ1-2; no clear D gene. Germline loops: CDR1 SEHNR, CDR2 FQNEAQ (reference sequence). The CDR3 is 9 amino acids. V dropped 8 bases and J dropped 10 bases, with 8 bases sitting between them.